These 20 T cell receptor beta chains originate from one sample sequenced in a study of CXCR3-negative and CXCR3-positive naive CD8 T cells. Via 5' RACE with UMI labels, TRB cDNA libraries were prepared. TCRdb re-called the 5' RACE reads and shows each CDR3 protein once, DNA omitted. The sample has under 50,000 distinct CDR3 sequences. What was sequenced was naive CXCR3- CD8+ T cells from blood. Described subset: CD45RO-CCR7+CD27+CD95- naive CD8+ T cells lacking CXCR3 (TNR3-). The receptors stem from a human donor in good health. Some clones in this sample may be carry-over from other donors' samples.

The CDR3 here is CASSPSTGVRYEQYF. V is TRBV28 and J is TRBJ2-7; TCRdb picks TRBD1, but there is no DNA to check that call. The length of the CDR3 is 15 residues. Germline CDR1 MDHEN, CDR2 SYDVKM.

The chain employs TRBV7-8 and TRBJ1-2. Germline V gives CDR1 SGHVS, CDR2 FQNEAQ. The CDR3 is 16 residues long. The CDR3 loop is CASSSGTTGRRDGYTF. The full variable domain, in which reference TRBV7-8 and TRBJ1-2 provide the parts outside the CDR3, is GAGVSQSPRYKVAKRGQDVALRCDPISGHVSLFWYQQALGQGPEFLTYFQNEAQLDKSGLPSDRFFAERPEGSVSTLKIQRTQQEDSAVYLCASSSGTTGRRDGYTFGSGTRLTVV.

This chain joins TRBV6-1 and TRBJ2-3; TCRdb's D call, TRBD2, is unchecked because there is no DNA. Germline V gives CDR1 MNHNS, CDR2 SASEGT. CDR3 size: 18 residues. The CDR3 loop reads CASSETGLAGDDPDTQYF.

V and J are TRBV27 and TRBJ2-2. Germline V CDR1 and CDR2: MNHEY, SMNVEV (reference sequence). The CDR3 is 12 amino acids. The CDR3 here is CASSFGTGELFF.

The chain links TRBV11-3 to TRBJ1-1. Germline CDR1 SGHNT, CDR2 YENEEA. The CDR3 sequence is 13 residues long. The chain's CDR3 is CASSLRVNTEAFF. The variable domain in full, with the rest retrieved from reference TRBV11-3 and TRBJ1-1, is EAGVVQSPRYKIIEKKQPVAFWCNPISGHNTLYWYLQNLGQGPELLIRYENEEAVDDSQLPKDRFSAERLKGVDSTLKIQPAELGDSAVYLCASSLRVNTEAFFGQGTRLTVV.

The gene calls are TRBV15 and TRBJ1-5. In germline, CDR1 is LNHNV, CDR2 YYDKDF (reference sequence). This CDR3 has 15 amino acids. The CDR3 protein is CATSREWQYNQPQHF.

The chain links TRBV2 to TRBJ2-7; the TCRdb call, TRBD1, lacks DNA for checking. The CDR3 has 13 residues. Germline CDR1 is SNHLY and CDR2 is FYNNEI. Here the CDR3 reads CASSELGGPEQYF.

This clonotype is deemed medium-sized by its frequency. The chain has TRBV7-8 and TRBJ2-1; TCRdb picks TRBD1, but there is no DNA to check that call. Germline V CDR1 and CDR2: SGHVS, FQNEAQ. The CDR3 is made up of 13 amino acids. The CDR3 sequence: CASTIRGDNEQFF.

The chain uses TRBV4-2 and TRBJ1-2; TCRdb gives TRBD1 as the D gene, but with no DNA this cannot be confirmed. The CDR3 totals 15 residues. Germline CDR1 reads LGHNA; CDR2 reads YNFKEQ. CDR3 protein: CASSQDPKGDDGYTF.

The chain employs TRBV7-6 and TRBJ2-7; TCRdb indicates TRBD1, and absent DNA this call remains unverified. The CDR3 has 15 amino acids. Germline V lookup: CDR1 SGHVS, CDR2 FNYEAQ. The CDR3 here is CASSLADSLSYEQYF.

The chain links TRBV28 to TRBJ2-1. Germline CDR1 is MDHEN and CDR2 is SYDVKM. This CDR3 comprises 15 residues. The CDR3 loop is CASSELGTPYNEQFF.

The chain couples TRBV20-1 to TRBJ2-7; no DNA is available, so the TRBD1 call from TCRdb remains unchecked. The CDR3 is made up of 13 amino acids. CDR1 and CDR2 (germline): DFQATT, SNEGSKA (reference sequence). The CDR3: CSARLGHTYEQYF.

The chain links TRBV11-2 to TRBJ2-7. Germline V lookup: CDR1 SGHAT, CDR2 FQNNGV. The CDR3 is made up of 13 amino acids. The CDR3 is CASSPLNYYEQYF. Using reference TRBV11-2 and TRBJ2-7 for the parts outside the CDR3, the full variable domain is EAGVAQSPRYKIIEKRQSVAFWCNPISGHATLYWYQQILGQGPKLLIQFQNNGVVDDSQLPKDRFSAERLKGVDSTLKIQPAKLEDSAVYLCASSPLNYYEQYFGPGTRLTVT.

The genes are TRBV3-1 and TRBJ2-2. This CDR3 comprises 13 residues. Looked up from germline, CDR1 is LGHDT and CDR2 is YNNKEL (reference sequence). CDR3 amino acids: CAVQQLSTGELFF. Supplemented by reference TRBV3-1 and TRBJ2-2, the full variable domain reads DTAVSQTPKYLVTQMGNDKSIKCEQNLGHDTMYWYKQDSKKFLKIMFSYNNKELIINETVPNRFSPKSPDKAHLNLHINSLELGDSAVYFCAVQQLSTGELFFGEGSRLTVL.

V and J are TRBV20-1 and TRBJ2-7; TCRdb's assignment of TRBD2 cannot be checked, as there is no DNA. CDR3 length: 14 amino acids. CDR1 and CDR2 (germline): DFQATT, SNEGSKA (reference sequence). This CDR3 is CSARAPVVGGSRNF.

The chain recombines TRBV6-5 with TRBJ2-1; the D gene TCRdb calls, TRBD2, cannot be checked with no DNA. Germline V gene sequence: CDR1 MNHEY, CDR2 SVGAGI. The CDR3 is made up of 14 amino acids. CDR3 sequence: CASSYSGPYNEQFF.

This chain uses TRBV7-2 with TRBJ1-1; TCRdb reports TRBD1, a call that lacks DNA to check it against. The CDR3 extends over 17 amino acids. Germline CDR1 is SGHTA and CDR2 is FQGNSA. CDR3 sequence reads: CASSLVRARTGRNEAFF. Based on the CDR3 plus reference TRBV7-2 and TRBJ1-1, the full variable domain is GAGVSQSPSNKVTEKGKDVELRCDPISGHTALYWYRQSLGQGLEFLIYFQGNSAPDKSGLPSDRFSAERTGGSVSTLTIQRTQQEDSAVYLCASSLVRARTGRNEAFFGQGTRLTVV.

V usage is TRBV5-1 and J usage is TRBJ2-1. The CDR3 covers 18 residues. Germline V gives CDR1 SGHRS, CDR2 YFSETQ. The CDR3 reads CASSLGGLTQIRDDEQFF. The full variable domain, with the rest looked up from reference TRBV5-1 and TRBJ2-1, is KAGVTQTPRYLIKTRGQQVTLSCSPISGHRSVSWYQQTPGQGLQFLFEYFSETQRNKGNFPGRFSGRQFSNSRSEMNVSTLELGDSALYLCASSLGGLTQIRDDEQFFGPGTRLTVL.

The chain recombines TRBV28 with TRBJ1-1; lacking DNA, the TRBD1 call made by TCRdb goes unchecked. Germline lookup yields CDR1 MDHEN and CDR2 SYDVKM. This CDR3 is 15 amino acids long. CDR3 protein: CASSFPGTENTEAFF.

V and J are TRBV20-1 and TRBJ1-4; as DNA is missing, the TRBD1 call by TCRdb cannot be tested. Germline CDR1 DFQATT, CDR2 SNEGSKA (reference sequence). The CDR3 runs 13 residues. CDR3 sequence reads: CSAQTGVNEKLFF.